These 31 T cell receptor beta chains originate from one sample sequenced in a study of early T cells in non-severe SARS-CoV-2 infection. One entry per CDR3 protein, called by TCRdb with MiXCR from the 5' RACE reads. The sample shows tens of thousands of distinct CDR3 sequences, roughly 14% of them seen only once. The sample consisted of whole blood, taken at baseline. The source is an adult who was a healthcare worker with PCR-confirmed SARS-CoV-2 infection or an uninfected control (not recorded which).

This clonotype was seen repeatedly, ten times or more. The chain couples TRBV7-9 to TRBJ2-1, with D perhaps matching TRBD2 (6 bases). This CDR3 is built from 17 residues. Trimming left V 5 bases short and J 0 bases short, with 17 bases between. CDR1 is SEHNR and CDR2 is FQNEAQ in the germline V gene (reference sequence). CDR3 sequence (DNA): TGTGCCAGCAGCATCGGGACTTTATCCAGCTCCTACAATGAGCAGTTCTTC. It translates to CASSIGTLSSSYNEQFF.

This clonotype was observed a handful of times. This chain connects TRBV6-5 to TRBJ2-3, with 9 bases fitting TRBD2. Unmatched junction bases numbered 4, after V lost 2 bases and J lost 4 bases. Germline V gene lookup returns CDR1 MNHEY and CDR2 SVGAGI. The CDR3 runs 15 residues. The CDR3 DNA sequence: TGTGCCAGCAGTTACCTAGCGGGAATCGCAGATACGCAGTATTTT. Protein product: CASSYLAGIADTQYF.

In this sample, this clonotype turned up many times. In DNA, the CDR3 is TGTGCCAGTAGTATCCTTCGCGGGGATTACAATGAGCAGTTCTTC. As protein: CASSILRGDYNEQFF. The gene calls are TRBV19 and TRBJ2-1; D may be TRBD2 (6 bases). This CDR3 spans 15 amino acids. CDR1 and CDR2 from the germline V gene are LNHDA and SQIVND (reference sequence). V was clipped by 3 bases and J by 4 bases, with 13 bases between them. Full variable domain (outside the CDR3, taken from reference TRBV19 and TRBJ2-1): DGGITQSPKYLFRKEGQNVTLSCEQNLNHDAMYWYRQDPGQGLRLIYYSQIVNDFQKGDIAEGYSVSREKKESFPLTVTSAQKNPTAFYLCASSILRGDYNEQFFGPGTRLTVL.

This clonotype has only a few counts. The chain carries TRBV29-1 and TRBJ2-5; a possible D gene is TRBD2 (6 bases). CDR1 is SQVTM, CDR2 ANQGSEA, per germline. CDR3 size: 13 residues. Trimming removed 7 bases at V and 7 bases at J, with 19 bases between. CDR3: CSARIPRDGTQYF. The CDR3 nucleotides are TGCAGCGCCAGAATCCCGCGGGACGGGACCCAGTACTTC.

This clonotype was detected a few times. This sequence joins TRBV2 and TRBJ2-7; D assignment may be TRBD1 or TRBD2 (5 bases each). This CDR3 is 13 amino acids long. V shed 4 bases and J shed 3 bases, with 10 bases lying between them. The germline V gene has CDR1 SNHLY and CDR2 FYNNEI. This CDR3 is CASSGGQGYEQYF. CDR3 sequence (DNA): TGTGCCAGCAGTGGAGGGCAGGGCTACGAGCAGTACTTC.

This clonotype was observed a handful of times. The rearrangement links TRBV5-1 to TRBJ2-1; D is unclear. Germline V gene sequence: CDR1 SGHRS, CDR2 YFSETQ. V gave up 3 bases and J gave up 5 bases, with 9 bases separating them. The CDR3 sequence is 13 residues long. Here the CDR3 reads CASSSIPDNEQFF. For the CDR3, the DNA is TGCGCCAGCAGCTCGATCCCCGACAATGAGCAGTTCTTC.

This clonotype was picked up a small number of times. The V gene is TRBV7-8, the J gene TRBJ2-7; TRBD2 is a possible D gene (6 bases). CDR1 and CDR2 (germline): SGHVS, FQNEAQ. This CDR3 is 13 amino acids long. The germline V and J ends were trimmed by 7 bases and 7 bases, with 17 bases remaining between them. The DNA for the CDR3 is TGTGCCAGCAAGGCGTGGGAGGTGGGAGAGCAGTACTTC. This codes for CASKAWEVGEQYF.

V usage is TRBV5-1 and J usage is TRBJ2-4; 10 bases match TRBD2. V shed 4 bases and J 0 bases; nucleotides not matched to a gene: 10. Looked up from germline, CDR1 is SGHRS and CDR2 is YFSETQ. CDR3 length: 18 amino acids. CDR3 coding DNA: TGCGCCAGCAGCCCTGCTAGCGGGAGTACAGGAGCCAAAAACATTCAGTACTTC. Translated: CASSPASGSTGAKNIQYF.

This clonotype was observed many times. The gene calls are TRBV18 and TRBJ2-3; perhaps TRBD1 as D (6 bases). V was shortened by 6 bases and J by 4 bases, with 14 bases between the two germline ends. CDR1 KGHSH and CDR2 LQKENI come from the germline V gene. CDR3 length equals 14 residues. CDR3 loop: CASSPGRTADTQYF. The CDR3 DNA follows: TGTGCCAGCTCTCCAGGCCGGACAGCAGATACGCAGTATTTT.

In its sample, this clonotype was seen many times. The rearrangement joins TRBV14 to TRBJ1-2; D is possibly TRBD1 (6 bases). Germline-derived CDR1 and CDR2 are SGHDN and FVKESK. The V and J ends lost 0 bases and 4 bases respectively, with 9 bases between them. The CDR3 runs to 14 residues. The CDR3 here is CASSQDGGVYGYTF. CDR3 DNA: TGTGCCAGCAGCCAAGACGGGGGCGTCTATGGCTACACCTTC.

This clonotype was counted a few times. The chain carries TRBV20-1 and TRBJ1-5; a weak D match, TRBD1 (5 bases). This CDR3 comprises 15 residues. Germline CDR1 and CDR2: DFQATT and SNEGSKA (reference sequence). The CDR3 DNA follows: TGCAGCGTGGGGCCTCGCGGGATTCGAAATCAGCCCCAGCATTTT. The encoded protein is CSVGPRGIRNQPQHF.

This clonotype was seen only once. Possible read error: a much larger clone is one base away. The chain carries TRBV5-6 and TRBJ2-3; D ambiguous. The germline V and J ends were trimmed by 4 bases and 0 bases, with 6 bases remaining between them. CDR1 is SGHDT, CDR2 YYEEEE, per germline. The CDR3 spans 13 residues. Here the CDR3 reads CASSPWSTDTQYF. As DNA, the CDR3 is TGTGCCAGCAGCCCCTGGAGCACAGATACGCAGTATTTT.

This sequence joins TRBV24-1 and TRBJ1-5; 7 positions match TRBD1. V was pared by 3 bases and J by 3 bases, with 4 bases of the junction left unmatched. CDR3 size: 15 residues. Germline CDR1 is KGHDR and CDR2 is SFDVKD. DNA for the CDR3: TGTGCCACCAGTGATCCGGGGACAGTCAATCAGCCCCAGCATTTT. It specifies CATSDPGTVNQPQHF.

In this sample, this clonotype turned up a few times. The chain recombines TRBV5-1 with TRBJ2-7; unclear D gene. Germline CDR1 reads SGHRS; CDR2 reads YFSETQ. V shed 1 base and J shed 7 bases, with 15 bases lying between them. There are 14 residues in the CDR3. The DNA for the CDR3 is TGCGCCAGCAGCTTGTGGGTCGGGTCGGAGGAGCAGTACTTC. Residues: CASSLWVGSEEQYF.

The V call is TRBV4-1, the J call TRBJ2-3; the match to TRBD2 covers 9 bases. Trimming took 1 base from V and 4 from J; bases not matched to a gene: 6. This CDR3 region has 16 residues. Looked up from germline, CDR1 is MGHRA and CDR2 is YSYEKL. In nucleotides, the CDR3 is TGCGCCAGCAGCCAAGCGGGTAGCGGGAGCTCAGATACGCAGTATTTT. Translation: CASSQAGSGSSDTQYF.

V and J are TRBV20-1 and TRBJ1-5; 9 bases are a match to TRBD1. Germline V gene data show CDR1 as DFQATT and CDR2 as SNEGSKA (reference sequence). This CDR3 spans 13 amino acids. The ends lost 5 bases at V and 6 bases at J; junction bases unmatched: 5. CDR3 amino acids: CSALGQGSQPQHF. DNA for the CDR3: TGCAGTGCTTTGGGACAGGGAAGTCAGCCCCAGCATTTT.

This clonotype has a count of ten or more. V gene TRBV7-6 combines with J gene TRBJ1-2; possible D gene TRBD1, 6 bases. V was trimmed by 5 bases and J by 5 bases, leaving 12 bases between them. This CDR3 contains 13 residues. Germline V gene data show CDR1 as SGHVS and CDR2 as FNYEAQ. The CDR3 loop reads CASSVRDIYGYTF. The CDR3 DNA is TGTGCCAGCAGCGTCCGGGACATATATGGCTACACCTTC.

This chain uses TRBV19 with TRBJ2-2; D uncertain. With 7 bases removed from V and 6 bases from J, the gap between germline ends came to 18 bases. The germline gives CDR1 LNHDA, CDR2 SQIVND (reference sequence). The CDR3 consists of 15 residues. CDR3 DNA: TGTGCCAGTACCCTCATGACTCAGCCGTCCGGGGAGCTGTTTTTT. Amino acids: CASTLMTQPSGELFF.

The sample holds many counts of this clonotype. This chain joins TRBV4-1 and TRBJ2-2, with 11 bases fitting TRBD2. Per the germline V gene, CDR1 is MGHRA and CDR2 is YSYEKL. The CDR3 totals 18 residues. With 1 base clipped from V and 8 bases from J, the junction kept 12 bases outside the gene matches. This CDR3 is CASSQGPTSGRVGGELFF. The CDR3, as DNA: TGCGCCAGCAGCCAAGGTCCCACTAGCGGGAGAGTCGGTGGGGAGCTGTTTTTT.

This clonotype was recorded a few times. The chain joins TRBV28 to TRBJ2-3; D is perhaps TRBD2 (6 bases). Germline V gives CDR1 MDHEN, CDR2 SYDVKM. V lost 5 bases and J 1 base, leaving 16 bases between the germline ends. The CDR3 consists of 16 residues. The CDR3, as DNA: TGTGCCAGCAGTGACTCATCGGGACTCCGCACAGATACGCAGTATTTT. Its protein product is CASSDSSGLRTDTQYF.

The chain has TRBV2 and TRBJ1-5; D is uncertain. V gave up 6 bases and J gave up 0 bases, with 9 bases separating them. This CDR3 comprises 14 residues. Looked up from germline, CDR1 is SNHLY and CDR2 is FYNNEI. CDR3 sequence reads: CASSLSYSNQPQHF. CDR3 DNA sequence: TGTGCCAGCAGCCTCAGTTATAGCAATCAGCCCCAGCATTTT.

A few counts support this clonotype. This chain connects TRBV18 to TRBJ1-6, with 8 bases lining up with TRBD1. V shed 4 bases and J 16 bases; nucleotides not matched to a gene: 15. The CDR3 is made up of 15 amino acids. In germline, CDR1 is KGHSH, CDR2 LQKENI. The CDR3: CASSRGQGESVVLHF. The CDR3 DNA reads TGTGCCAGCTCACGCGGACAGGGCGAAAGTGTAGTACTCCACTTT.

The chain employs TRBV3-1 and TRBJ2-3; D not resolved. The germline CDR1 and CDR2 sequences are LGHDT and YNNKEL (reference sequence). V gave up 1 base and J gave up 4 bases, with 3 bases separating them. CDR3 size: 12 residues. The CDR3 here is CASSQVADTQYF. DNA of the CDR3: TGTGCCAGCAGCCAAGTCGCAGATACGCAGTATTTT.

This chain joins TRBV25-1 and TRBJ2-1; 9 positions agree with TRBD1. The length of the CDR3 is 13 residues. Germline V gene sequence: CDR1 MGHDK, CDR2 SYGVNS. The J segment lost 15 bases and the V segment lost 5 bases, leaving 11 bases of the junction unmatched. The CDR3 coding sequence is TGTGCCAGCAGTCTCCGGGGAGGGACAGGGCCGTTCTTC. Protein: CASSLRGGTGPFF.

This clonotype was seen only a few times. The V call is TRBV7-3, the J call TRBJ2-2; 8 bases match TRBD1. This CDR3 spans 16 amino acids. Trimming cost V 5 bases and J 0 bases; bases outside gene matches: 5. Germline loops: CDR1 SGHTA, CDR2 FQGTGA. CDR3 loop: CASSGRGPANTGELFF. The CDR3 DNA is TGTGCCAGCAGCGGCAGGGGGCCAGCGAACACCGGGGAGCTGTTTTTT.

CDR3: CASSAPGAEQFF. CDR3 nucleotide sequence: TGTGCCAGCAGCGCCCCCGGGGCTGAGCAGTTCTTC. The rearrangement joins TRBV6-6 to TRBJ2-1, with D tentatively TRBD1 or TRBD2 (5 bases each). CDR3 length: 12 amino acids. The germline gives CDR1 MNHNY, CDR2 SVGAGI (reference sequence). V was pared by 6 bases and J by 9 bases, with 12 bases between.

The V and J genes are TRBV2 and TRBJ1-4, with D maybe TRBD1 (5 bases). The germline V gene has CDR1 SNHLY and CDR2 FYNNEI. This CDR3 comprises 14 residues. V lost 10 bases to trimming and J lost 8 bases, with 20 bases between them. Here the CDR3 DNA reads TGTGCCACCTCCACGAGTAGGGGAACAGAAAAACTGTTTTTT. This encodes CATSTSRGTEKLFF.

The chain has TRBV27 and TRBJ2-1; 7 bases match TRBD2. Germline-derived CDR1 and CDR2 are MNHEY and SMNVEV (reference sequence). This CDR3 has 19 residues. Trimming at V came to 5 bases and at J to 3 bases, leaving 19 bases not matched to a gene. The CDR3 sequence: CASSPGEWASGKSYNEQFF. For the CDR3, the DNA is TGTGCCAGCAGTCCCGGGGAATGGGCTAGCGGCAAAAGCTACAATGAGCAGTTCTTC.

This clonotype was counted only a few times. The chain's CDR3 is CASSIKGRETQYF. CDR3 DNA: TGTGCCAGTAGTATTAAGGGCCGGGAGACCCAGTACTTC. The rearrangement links TRBV19 to TRBJ2-5; D unclear. V shed 3 bases and J shed 5 bases, with 10 bases lying between them. The CDR3 extends over 13 amino acids. Germline V CDR1 and CDR2: LNHDA, SQIVND (reference sequence). The whole variable domain, filled in from reference TRBV19 and TRBJ2-5, reads DGGITQSPKYLFRKEGQNVTLSCEQNLNHDAMYWYRQDPGQGLRLIYYSQIVNDFQKGDIAEGYSVSREKKESFPLTVTSAQKNPTAFYLCASSIKGRETQYFGPGTRLLVL.

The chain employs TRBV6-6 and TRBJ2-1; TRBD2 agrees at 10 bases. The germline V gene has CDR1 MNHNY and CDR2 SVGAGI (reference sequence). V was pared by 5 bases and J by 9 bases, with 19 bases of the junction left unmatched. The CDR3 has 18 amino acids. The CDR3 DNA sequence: TGTGCCAGCAGTGTGGTCCCAGCCCAAGCGGGAGGGCCGGTTGAGCAGTTCTTC. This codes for CASSVVPAQAGGPVEQFF.

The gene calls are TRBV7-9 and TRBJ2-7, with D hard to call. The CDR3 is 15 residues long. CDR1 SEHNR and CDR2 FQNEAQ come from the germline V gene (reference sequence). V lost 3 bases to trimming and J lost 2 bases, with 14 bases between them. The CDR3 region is CASSLAKEFAYEQYF. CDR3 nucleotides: TGTGCCAGCAGCTTGGCGAAGGAGTTCGCCTACGAGCAGTACTTC.